These 26 T cell receptor beta chains came from one sample sequenced in a study of CD8+CD57+ T cells in acquired aplastic anemia. CD8+CD57+ cell expansion, shown by flow cytometry, had occurred in the patients selected for sequencing. Genomic DNA provided the template from which TCR beta VDJ and CDR3 profiles were obtained. One entry per CDR3 protein results from TCRdb running MiXCR on the reads. The repertoire has under 250,000 distinct CDR3 sequences, roughly half of them found once; the top ten carry 7.8%. Sequenced input: sorted CD4+, CD8+, or CD8+CD57+ T cells (not recorded which) from PBMCs. The receptors originated from a human donor with aplastic anemia.

The chain links TRBV5-1 to TRBJ1-1, with TRBD1 matching 8 bases. This CDR3 region has 15 residues. Looked up from germline, CDR1 is SGHRS and CDR2 is YFSETQ. J lost 5 bases, V lost 3 bases, and 9 bases had no gene match. CDR3 sequence: CASSSSRGLGTEAFF. CDR3 nucleotides: TGCGCCAGCAGCTCCAGCAGGGGGCTGGGGACTGAAGCTTTCTTT.

This clonotype was observed at least ten times. This chain connects TRBV29-1 to TRBJ2-5, with D tentatively TRBD1 or TRBD2 (5 bases each). This CDR3 contains 14 residues. Trimming pared 5 bases from V and 1 base from J, leaving 14 bases between. Germline CDR1 and CDR2: SQVTM and ANQGSEA. Written as DNA, the CDR3 is TGCAGCGTTATGTCCGGGACCAGCCAAGAGACCCAGTACTTC. Translating gives CSVMSGTSQETQYF.

A note on this clonotype: One junction end does not reproduce the germline sequence, and a read error may be involved. The chain links TRBV7-9 to TRBJ1-1; 7 bases agree with TRBD1. The CDR3 has 21 amino acids. Germline V gene lookup returns CDR1 SEHNR and CDR2 FQNEAQ (reference sequence). The CDR3 DNA follows: TGTGCCGGCAGCTCAGAACAGGGGTTAGCAATCAGCCCACGGGAGAACACTGAAGCTTTCTTT. As protein: CAGSSEQGLAISPRENTEAFF.

A note on this clonotype: A much larger clonotype is one base distant, so this may be a read error. V gene TRBV3-1 combines with J gene TRBJ1-1; D is unresolved. The CDR3 is made up of 14 amino acids. V lost 1 base and J 1 base, leaving 7 bases between the germline ends. Germline V gene sequence: CDR1 LGHDT, CDR2 YNNKEL (reference sequence). DNA of the CDR3: TGTGCCAGCAGCCAAGGGATGGGGAACACTGAAGCTTTCTTT. Amino acid sequence: CASSQGMGNTEAFF.

The chain joins TRBV24-1 to TRBJ2-3; TRBD2 aligns across 7 bases. V shed 5 bases and J 2 bases; nucleotides not matched to a gene: 6. The CDR3 is 15 amino acids. Germline lookup yields CDR1 KGHDR and CDR2 SFDVKD. The CDR3 DNA reads as TGTGCCACCAGTGGCCTAGCGGAAAACACAGATACGCAGTATTTT. Its protein is CATSGLAENTDTQYF.

The V and J genes are TRBV7-9 and TRBJ1-2, with TRBD1 matching over 7 bases. The CDR3 length is 15 residues. The J segment lost 4 bases and the V segment lost 6 bases, leaving 11 bases of the junction unmatched. Per the germline V gene, CDR1 is SEHNR and CDR2 is FQNEAQ (reference sequence). The CDR3 here is CASRRTGDPSYGYTF. CDR3 in DNA: TGTGCCAGCAGAAGGACAGGCGACCCGTCCTATGGCTACACCTTC.

Of note for this clonotype: At one of its ends the junction is not consistent with the germline gene, which may arise from a read error. The V gene is TRBV20-1, the J gene TRBJ2-2; the match to TRBD1 covers 9 bases. The CDR3 contains 19 residues. Germline values: CDR1 DFQATT, CDR2 SNEGSKA (reference sequence). In DNA form, the CDR3 reads TGCAGTGCTAGACCACAGAAACAGGGGGCGCCTTGTTGCACCGGGGAGCTGTCTTTT. Its translation is CSARPQKQGAPCCTGELSF.

This clonotype was observed once. The chain is built from TRBV15 and TRBJ2-7; D may be TRBD2 (5 bases). Looked up from germline, CDR1 is LNHNV and CDR2 is YYDKDF (reference sequence). The CDR3 is 12 residues long. V dropped 3 bases and J dropped 7 bases, with 10 bases sitting between them. In DNA, the CDR3 is TGTGCCACCAGCAGCGAGGGTTATGAGCAGTACTTC. It yields the protein CATSSEGYEQYF.

Notes on this clonotype: The germline gene is not matched at one end of the junction; a read error may be the cause. This chain links TRBV20-1 with TRBJ2-1; 13 bases match TRBD2. Germline values: CDR1 DFQATT, CDR2 SNEGSKA (reference sequence). The CDR3 extends over 13 amino acids. CDR3 region: CSAWTSGSTERFF. The CDR3 DNA follows: TGCAGTGCATGGACTAGCGGGAGTACTGAGCGGTTCTTC.

This clonotype was recorded at least ten times. The chain joins TRBV6-5 to TRBJ2-7, with 7 nucleotides matching TRBD1. This CDR3 comprises 17 residues. J gave up 2 bases and V 6 bases, and 16 bases lay outside the gene matches. CDR1 and CDR2 (germline): MNHEY, SVGAGI. This CDR3 is CASRGTVSNPITYEQYF. CDR3 in DNA: TGTGCCAGCAGGGGGACAGTCTCGAACCCTATAACCTACGAGCAGTACTTC.

As for this clonotype: One end of the junction is discordant with germline, which a read error may explain. The rearrangement joins TRBV25-1 to TRBJ2-5; 12 bases fit TRBD2. Germline values: CDR1 MGHDK, CDR2 SYGVNS. The CDR3 consists of 17 residues. The chain's CDR3 is CASSEGQTSGGQEAQYF. The CDR3, as DNA: TGTGCCAGCAGCGAGGGACAGACTAGCGGGGGACAAGAGGCCCAGTACTTC.

The chain is built from TRBV7-3 and TRBJ1-2; TRBD1 matches 8 bases. The V gene end was trimmed by 4 bases and the J gene end by 7 bases; junction bases not matched to a gene: 11. The CDR3 has 15 amino acids. Per germline, CDR1 SGHTA and CDR2 FQGTGA. Here the CDR3 DNA reads TGTGCCAGCAGCTCACCGGGACAGGCTTTCTTTGGCTACACCTTC. Translating gives CASSSPGQAFFGYTF.

This clonotype was observed many times. The J gene is TRBJ2-7, the V gene TRBV20-1; D uncertain. Deletions cut 5 bases from V and 6 bases from J, with 17 bases between. Germline CDR1 DFQATT, CDR2 SNEGSKA (reference sequence). The CDR3 totals 13 residues. The CDR3 loop reads CSAGKESWAEQYF. CDR3 bases: TGCAGTGCTGGGAAGGAATCTTGGGCCGAGCAGTACTTC.

In its sample, this clonotype was seen a few times. J is TRBJ2-1 and V is TRBV7-2; D tentatively fits TRBD1 or TRBD2 (5 bases each). Trimming removed 4 bases from V and 4 bases from J, with 8 bases in between. The CDR3 has 13 residues. CDR1 is SGHTA, CDR2 FQGNSA, per germline. The CDR3 sequence: CASSWGRYNEQFF. The CDR3 coding sequence is TGTGCCAGCAGCTGGGGACGGTACAATGAGCAGTTCTTC.

J is TRBJ2-5 and V is TRBV20-1, with D maybe TRBD2 (7 bases). Trimming pared 0 bases from V and 1 base from J, leaving 21 bases between. The CDR3 runs 18 residues. Germline V gives CDR1 DFQATT, CDR2 SNEGSKA (reference sequence). CDR3 protein: CSARERLARGPAQETQYF. The CDR3, as DNA: TGCAGTGCTAGAGAGCGGTTGGCGCGGGGGCCAGCCCAAGAGACCCAGTACTTC.

In its sample, this clonotype was seen a few times. J is TRBJ1-1 and V is TRBV29-1, with unresolved D. CDR1 and CDR2 from the germline V gene are SQVTM and ANQGSEA. The CDR3 is 12 amino acids. Trimming took 2 bases from V and 6 from J, leaving 10 bases between them. Here the CDR3 DNA reads TGCAGCGTTGAAAGGGAACCGGCTGAAGCTTTCTTT. Protein sequence: CSVEREPAEAFF.

A few counts support this clonotype. This CDR3 reads CASSMAQGGETQYF. The CDR3 DNA sequence: TGTGCCAGTAGTATGGCGCAGGGGGGCGAGACCCAGTACTTC. This rearrangement joins TRBV19 to TRBJ2-5; D is possibly TRBD1 (7 bases). CDR1 is LNHDA and CDR2 is SQIVND in the germline V gene (reference sequence). The V end was cut by 3 bases, the J end by 5 bases, with 13 bases between. This CDR3 is 14 amino acids long.

This chain connects TRBV29-1 to TRBJ2-7; D possibly corresponds to TRBD1 (6 bases). Per germline, CDR1 SQVTM and CDR2 ANQGSEA. The ends were cut back, 2 bases at V and 5 bases at J, with 10 bases in the middle. The CDR3 is made up of 12 amino acids. CDR3 residues: CSVETGSHEQYF. The CDR3 coding sequence is TGCAGCGTTGAAACAGGGTCTCACGAGCAGTACTTC.

This clonotype came up many times. V is TRBV2 and J is TRBJ2-7; a possible D gene is TRBD1 (6 bases). The CDR3 is 12 residues long. V was pared by 6 bases and J by 9 bases, with 15 bases between. Germline V gene sequence: CDR1 SNHLY, CDR2 FYNNEI. Here the CDR3 reads CASRDKQGRQYF. The DNA of the CDR3 is TGTGCCAGCAGAGATAAACAGGGACGGCAGTACTTC.

This clonotype was seen a handful of times. The chain uses TRBV7-8 and TRBJ2-7, with D unresolved. The CDR3 runs 14 residues. Per germline, CDR1 SGHVS and CDR2 FQNEAQ. Trimming left V 4 bases short and J 7 bases short, with 17 bases between. The CDR3 DNA reads TGTGCCAGCAGCTCCGTGGCTTCGGGTGGAGAGCAGTACTTC. It specifies CASSSVASGGEQYF.

V and J are TRBV27 and TRBJ2-7; TRBD2 matches 8 bases. V was pared by 9 bases and J by 3 bases, with 7 bases of the junction left unmatched. CDR1 and CDR2 (germline): MNHEY, SMNVEV (reference sequence). This CDR3 spans 13 amino acids. The CDR3 loop is CASSSGPHYEQYF. The CDR3 coding sequence is TGTGCCAGTTCTAGCGGGCCACACTACGAGCAGTACTTC.

This clonotype has only a few counts. A much larger clone differs by one base, so this may be a read error. The chain uses TRBV7-8 and TRBJ2-1; 13 bases are shared with TRBD2. The CDR3 consists of 17 residues. CDR1 and CDR2 from the germline V gene are SGHVS and FQNEAQ. DNA for the CDR3: TGTGCCAGCAGCCTCGGGACTAGCGGGGCCTCGTACAGTGAGCAGTTCTTC. Its protein is CASSLGTSGASYSEQFF.

Remarks on this clonotype: The junction departs from the called germline gene at one end, perhaps through a read error. CDR3 sequence reads: CATEGRGALSTTMYF. CDR3 bases: TGTGCCACTGAGGGACGGGGGGCTCTAAGTACCACCATGTATTTT. The chain employs TRBV10-3 and TRBJ1-3; maybe TRBD1 (6 bases). CDR1 is ENHRY, CDR2 SYGVKD, per germline. The CDR3 loop spans 15 amino acids.

In this sample, this clonotype turned up once. A much larger clone differs by one base, so this may be a read error. The V gene is TRBV6-1, the J gene TRBJ2-7, with TRBD2 matching over 7 bases. This CDR3 is built from 15 residues. Trimming at V came to 8 bases and at J to 0 bases, leaving 10 bases not matched to a gene. Germline loops: CDR1 MNHNS, CDR2 SASEGT. The CDR3 protein is CASGQSGASSYEQYF. CDR3 coding DNA: TGTGCCAGCGGTCAGAGCGGGGCAAGCTCCTACGAGCAGTACTTC.

At least ten counts were recorded for this clonotype. This chain links TRBV16 with TRBJ2-1, with D unclear. This CDR3 has 11 residues. Germline CDR1 is KGHSY and CDR2 is FQNENV. The V end lost 1 base, the J end lost 7 bases, and 2 bases lay between the germline ends. The CDR3 region has the DNA TGTGCCAGCAGCCAATATAATGAGCAGTTCTTC. This sequence encodes CASSQYNEQFF.

This clonotype was observed many times. The CDR3 here is CASRTDRRSYEQYF. The CDR3 DNA is TGTGCCAGCAGGACGGACCGACGATCCTACGAGCAGTACTTC. The chain carries TRBV6-5 and TRBJ2-7; D is undetermined. V lost 6 bases, J lost 1 base, and 13 bases lay in between. The CDR3 extends over 14 amino acids. Germline values: CDR1 MNHEY, CDR2 SVGAGI.